This T cell receptor (beta chain) is drawn from a study of human T cells and chemical hapten exposure listed by TCRdb under 2021. The study in broad terms: For sensitization, 2% DPC in acetone was applied to a roughly 2 cm by roughly 2 cm area of upper inner arm skin. Libraries were pooled for sequencing, and variation in per-sample TCR yields was attributed mainly to small differences in library volumes within the pool. Peripheral blood TCR repertoire changes were tracked in vivo in alopecia patients during primary and secondary sensitization to the hapten diphenylcyclopropenone (DPC). Twenty-nine alopecia patients provided blood for TCR sequencing at one to four time points (pre-sensitization, 2, 6 and 24 weeks). Patch testing on the upper back used Finn chambers containing 0.01% DPC, with scoring done after 6 days according to International Contact Dermatitis Research Group standards. The mostly female patient cohort included alopecia areata with under or over 50% scalp involvement, alopecia totalis and alopecia universalis. Throughout the study period of roughly 24 weeks, patients also received therapeutic DPC doses to the scalp every week. Blood samples were taken from patients before sensitization (week 0) and then at 2, 6 and about 24 weeks after DPC sensitization.

Details on this clonotype: Which antigen it targets is not known. One base away there is no much larger clone; base qualities are not given.

What the work shows at the level of the full study, not this receptor alone: All patients had alopecia, a presumed autoimmune disease, so their immune response might differ from that of healthy individuals. Expanded TCRs formed significantly more large CDR3 similarity clusters than pre-sensitization or healthy control sets, consistent with antigen-driven responses. The number of TCRs above 1 in 1000 frequency did not change with DPC sensitization; there was no evidence of global repertoire structure alterations. Repeated subsampling changed both the strength of the expansion versus patch-test correlation and the threshold at which the correlation became significant. A positive correlation was found between the number of PT1 expanded TCRs and patch test score, with significance reached at thresholds 8, 16 and 32 but not 4.

Read against the paper, the sample's time point label means: patch test 1, 2 weeks after DPC sensitization. What the treatment or condition label conveys for this sample: therapeutic diphenylcyclopropenone sensitization with weekly scalp DPC. At each patch-test visit, blood was drawn before the patch test was applied. To be eligible, patients had to be aged 18 to 70, diagnosed with alopecia and judged suitable for DPC therapy, while pregnant patients were excluded. Total RNA was extracted from unfractionated whole blood that had been collected in Tempus Blood RNA tubes. V is pared back by 6 bases and J by 0 bases, with 15 bases lying between the germline termini. Spanning cysteine to phenylalanine, the CDR3 consists of 16 amino acids. Solely the CDR3 DNA is kept, with 48 bases framed from the first base. The germline V gene supplies CDR1 MNHNS and CDR2 SASEGT. To prepare the library, RACE was applied. Instrument used: NextSeq 500. During library preparation, unique molecular identifiers were attached to individual cDNA molecules so that TCRs could be counted in a quantitative, reproducible way. For every blood RNA sample, sequencing covered both the TCR alpha and TCR beta chains. The authors' pipeline ran thus. Samples had a median of 95,638 TCRs, with a range from roughly 23,224 to 700,000. The Decombinator software suite was used to annotate V, J and CDR3 in the TCR reads. Every sample was subsampled to the same number of TCRs (28,000) for the PS versus PT1 abundance plots. Expanded TCRs were defined as absent before sensitization and observed at least eight times at the 2-week time point. The public reads were run again by TCRdb, first through fastp at Q25 and then through MiXCR, and only productive beta chains were kept. A single entry per CDR3 protein holds the most common genes and DNA from its merged rows. TCRdb assigned the V and J calls; the authors' analysis was not used. In all, the sample holds roughly 380,000 distinct CDR3 sequences, and approximately 5.1% of those were seen once. The ten largest clones capture 2% to 2.5% of the sample.

The chain employs TRBV6-1 and TRBJ1-5; a weak D assignment points to TRBD1 (6 bases agree). The source of this sequence is a woman in her 50s with alopecia areata. Some clones in this sample may be carry-over from other donors' samples. Sequenced here: whole blood, sampled in connection with sensitization to the hapten diphenylcyclopropenone (DPC). The CDR3 region has the sequence CASSPKGRGSNQPQHF. The DNA sequence reads TGTGCCAGCAGCCCTAAGGGCAGGGGTAGCAATCAGCCCCAGCATTTT.